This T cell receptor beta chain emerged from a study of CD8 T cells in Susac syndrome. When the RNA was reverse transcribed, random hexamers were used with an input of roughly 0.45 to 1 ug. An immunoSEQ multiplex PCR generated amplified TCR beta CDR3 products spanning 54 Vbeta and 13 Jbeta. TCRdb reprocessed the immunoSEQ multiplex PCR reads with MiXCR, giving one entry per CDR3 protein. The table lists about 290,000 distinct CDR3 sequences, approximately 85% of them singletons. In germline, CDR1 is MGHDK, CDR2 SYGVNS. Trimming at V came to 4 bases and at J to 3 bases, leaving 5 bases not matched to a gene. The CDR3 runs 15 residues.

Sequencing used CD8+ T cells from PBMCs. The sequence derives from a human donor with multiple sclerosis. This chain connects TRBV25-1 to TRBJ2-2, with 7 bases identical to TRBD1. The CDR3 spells CASSVGTAHTGELFF. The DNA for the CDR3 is TGTGCCAGCAGTGTCGGGACAGCTCACACCGGGGAGCTGTTTTTT.